This T cell receptor beta chain was captured by sequencing in a study of CD8 T cells in Susac syndrome. Reverse transcription of roughly 0.5 to 1 ug RNA was carried out with random hexamers. TCR beta CDR3 was amplified by immunoSEQ covering 54 Vbeta and 13 Jbeta. A single record per CDR3 protein comes from TCRdb applying MiXCR to the immunoSEQ multiplex PCR reads. The sample lists roughly 160,000 distinct CDR3 sequences, around 94% occurring once. The trim removed 7 bases at V and 2 bases at J, leaving 4 bases unmatched. Germline CDR1 reads SQVTM; CDR2 reads ANQGSEA. The CDR3 length is 12 residues. Blood CD8+ and CD4+ T cells underwent high-throughput TCR beta sequencing. Healthy donors served as the controls. They were matched for age and sex. TEMRA cells were FACS-enriched, with CD8+ and CD4+ T cells isolated negatively.

Input material: CD4+ T cells from PBMCs. The TCR was taken from a human donor in good health. The rearrangement joins TRBV29-1 to TRBJ1-1; 7 bases are shared with TRBD1. This chain's CDR3 is CSADRDNTEAFF. DNA of the CDR3: TGCAGCGCCGACAGGGATAACACTGAAGCTTTCTTT.